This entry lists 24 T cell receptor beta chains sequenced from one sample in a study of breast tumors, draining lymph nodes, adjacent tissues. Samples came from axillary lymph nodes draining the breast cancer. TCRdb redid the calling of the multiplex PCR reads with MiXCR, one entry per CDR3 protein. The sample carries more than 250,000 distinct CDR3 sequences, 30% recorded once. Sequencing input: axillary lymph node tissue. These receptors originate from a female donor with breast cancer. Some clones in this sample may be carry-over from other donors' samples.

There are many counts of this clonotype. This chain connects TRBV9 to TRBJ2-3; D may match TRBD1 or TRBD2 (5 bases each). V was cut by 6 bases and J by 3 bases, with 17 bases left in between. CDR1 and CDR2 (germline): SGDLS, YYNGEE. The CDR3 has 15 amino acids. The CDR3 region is CASNPALGVTDTQYF. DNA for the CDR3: TGTGCCAGCAACCCGGCATTGGGGGTTACAGATACGCAGTATTTT.

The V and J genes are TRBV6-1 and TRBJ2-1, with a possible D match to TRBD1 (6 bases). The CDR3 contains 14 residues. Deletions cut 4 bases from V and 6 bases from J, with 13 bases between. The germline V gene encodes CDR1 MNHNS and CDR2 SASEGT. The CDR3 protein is CASSGGPLGNEQFF. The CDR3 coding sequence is TGTGCCAGCAGTGGGGGGCCCCTTGGCAATGAGCAGTTCTTC.

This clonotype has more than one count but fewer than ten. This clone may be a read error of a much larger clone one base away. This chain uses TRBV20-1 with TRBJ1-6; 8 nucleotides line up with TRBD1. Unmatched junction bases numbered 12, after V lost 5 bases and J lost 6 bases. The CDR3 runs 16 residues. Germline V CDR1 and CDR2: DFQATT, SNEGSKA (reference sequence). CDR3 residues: CSARNQGASGNSPLHF. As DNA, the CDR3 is TGCAGTGCTCGTAACCAGGGGGCTTCGGGTAATTCACCCCTCCACTTT.

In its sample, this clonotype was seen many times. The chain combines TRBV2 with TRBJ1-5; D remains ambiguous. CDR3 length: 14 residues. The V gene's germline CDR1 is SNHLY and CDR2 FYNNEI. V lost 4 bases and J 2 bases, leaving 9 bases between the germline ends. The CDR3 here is CASSGWQGNQPQHF. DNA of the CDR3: TGTGCCAGCAGTGGGTGGCAGGGCAATCAGCCCCAGCATTTT.

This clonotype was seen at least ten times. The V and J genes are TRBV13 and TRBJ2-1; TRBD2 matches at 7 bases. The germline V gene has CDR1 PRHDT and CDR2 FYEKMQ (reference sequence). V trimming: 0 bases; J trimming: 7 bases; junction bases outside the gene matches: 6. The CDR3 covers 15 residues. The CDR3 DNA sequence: TGTGCCAGCAGCTTAGGGCGGGGGTACAAGAATGAGCAGTTCTTC. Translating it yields CASSLGRGYKNEQFF.

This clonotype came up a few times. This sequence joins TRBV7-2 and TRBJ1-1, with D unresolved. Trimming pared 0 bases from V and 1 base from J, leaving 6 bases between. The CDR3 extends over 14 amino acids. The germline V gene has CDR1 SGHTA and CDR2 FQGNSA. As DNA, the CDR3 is TGTGCCAGCAGCTTAGCGAGCAGGAACACTGAAGCTTTCTTT. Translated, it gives CASSLASRNTEAFF.

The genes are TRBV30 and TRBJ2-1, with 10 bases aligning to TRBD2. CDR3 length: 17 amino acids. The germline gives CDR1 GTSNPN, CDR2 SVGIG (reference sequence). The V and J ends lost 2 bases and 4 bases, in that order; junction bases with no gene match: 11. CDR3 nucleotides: TGTGCCTGGAGTCTTTCGAGGACTAGCGGCTCATACAATGAGCAGTTCTTC. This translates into CAWSLSRTSGSYNEQFF.

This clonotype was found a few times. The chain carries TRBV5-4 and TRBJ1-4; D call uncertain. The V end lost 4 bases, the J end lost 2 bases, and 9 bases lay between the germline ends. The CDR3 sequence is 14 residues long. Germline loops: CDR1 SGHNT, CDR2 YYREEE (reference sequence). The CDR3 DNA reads TGTGCCAGCAGCACTAGGGCTACTAATGAAAAACTGTTTTTT. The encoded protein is CASSTRATNEKLFF.

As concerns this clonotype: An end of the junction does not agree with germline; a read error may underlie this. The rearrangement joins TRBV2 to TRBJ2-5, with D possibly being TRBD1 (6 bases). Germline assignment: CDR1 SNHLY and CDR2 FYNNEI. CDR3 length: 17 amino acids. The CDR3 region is CASRDQRAGDLQETQHF. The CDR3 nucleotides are TGTGCCAGCAGGGATCAGAGGGCAGGGGATTTGCAAGAGACCCAGCACTTC.

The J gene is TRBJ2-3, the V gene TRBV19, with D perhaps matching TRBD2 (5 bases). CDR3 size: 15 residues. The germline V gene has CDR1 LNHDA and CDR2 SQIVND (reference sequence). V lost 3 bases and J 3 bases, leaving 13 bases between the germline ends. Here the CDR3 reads CASSMGDHLTDTQYF. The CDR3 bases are TGTGCCAGTAGTATGGGAGATCACTTAACAGATACGCAGTATTTT.

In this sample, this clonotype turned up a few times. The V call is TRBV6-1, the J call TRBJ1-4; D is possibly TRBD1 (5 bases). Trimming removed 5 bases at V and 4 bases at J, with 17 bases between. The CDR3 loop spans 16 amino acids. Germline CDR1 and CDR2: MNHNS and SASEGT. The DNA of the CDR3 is TGTGCCAGCAGTCCCCCAATGGGGGGATTTAATGAAAAACTGTTTTTT. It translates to CASSPPMGGFNEKLFF.

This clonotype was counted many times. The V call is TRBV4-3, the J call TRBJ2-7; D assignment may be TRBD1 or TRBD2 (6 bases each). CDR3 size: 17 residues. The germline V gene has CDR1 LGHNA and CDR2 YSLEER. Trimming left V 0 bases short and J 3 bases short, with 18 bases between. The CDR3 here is CASSQEHRGLPHYEQYF. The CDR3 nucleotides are TGCGCCAGCAGCCAAGAACATCGGGGGCTGCCCCACTACGAGCAGTACTTC.

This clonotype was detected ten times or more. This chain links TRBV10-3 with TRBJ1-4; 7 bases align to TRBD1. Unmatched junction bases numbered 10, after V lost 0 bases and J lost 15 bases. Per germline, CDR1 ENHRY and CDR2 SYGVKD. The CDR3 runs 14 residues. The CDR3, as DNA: TGTGCCATCAGTGAGTCCCGGACAGGAGGGGATTTGTTTTTT. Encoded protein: CAISESRTGGDLFF.

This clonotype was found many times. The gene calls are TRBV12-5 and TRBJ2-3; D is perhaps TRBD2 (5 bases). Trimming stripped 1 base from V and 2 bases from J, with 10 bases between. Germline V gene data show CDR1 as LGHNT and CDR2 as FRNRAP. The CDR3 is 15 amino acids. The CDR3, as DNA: TGTGCTAGTGGTTTGGGGACTGGGCTCACAGATACGCAGTATTTT. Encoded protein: CASGLGTGLTDTQYF.

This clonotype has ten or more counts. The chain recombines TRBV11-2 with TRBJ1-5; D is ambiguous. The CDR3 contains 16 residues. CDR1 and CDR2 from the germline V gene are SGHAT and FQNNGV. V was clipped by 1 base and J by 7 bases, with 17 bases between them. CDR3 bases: TGTGCCAGCAGCTTAGGTGGCGGCCCGGCGGCCCAGCCCCAGCATTTT. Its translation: CASSLGGGPAAQPQHF.

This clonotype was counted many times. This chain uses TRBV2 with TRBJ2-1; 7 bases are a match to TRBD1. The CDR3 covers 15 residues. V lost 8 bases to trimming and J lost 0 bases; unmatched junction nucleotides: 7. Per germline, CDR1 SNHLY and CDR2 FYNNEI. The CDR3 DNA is TGTGCCAGCCGTAGACAGGGAAGCTCCTACAATGAGCAGTTCTTC. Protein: CASRRQGSSYNEQFF.

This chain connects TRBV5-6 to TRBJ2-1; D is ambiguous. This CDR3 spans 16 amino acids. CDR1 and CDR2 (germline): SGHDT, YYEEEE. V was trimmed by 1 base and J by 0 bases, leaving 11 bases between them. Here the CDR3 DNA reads TGTGCCAGCAGCTTGTATCTACAGAGCTCCTACAATGAGCAGTTCTTC. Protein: CASSLYLQSSYNEQFF.

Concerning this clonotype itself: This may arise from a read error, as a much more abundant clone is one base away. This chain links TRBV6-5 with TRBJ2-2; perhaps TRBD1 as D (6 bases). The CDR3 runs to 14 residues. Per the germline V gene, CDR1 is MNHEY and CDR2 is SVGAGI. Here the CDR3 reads CASMANRVTGELSF. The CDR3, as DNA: TGTGCCAGCATGGCAAACAGGGTGACCGGGGAGCTGTCTTTT.

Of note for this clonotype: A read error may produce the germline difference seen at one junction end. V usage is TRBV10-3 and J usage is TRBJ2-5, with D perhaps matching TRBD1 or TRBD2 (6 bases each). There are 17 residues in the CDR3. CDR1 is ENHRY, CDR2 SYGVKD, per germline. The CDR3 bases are TGTGCCAGCAGTGGCAGAGTCGGGGGCGTAGGAAAAGAGACCCAGTACTTC. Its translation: CASSGRVGGVGKETQYF.

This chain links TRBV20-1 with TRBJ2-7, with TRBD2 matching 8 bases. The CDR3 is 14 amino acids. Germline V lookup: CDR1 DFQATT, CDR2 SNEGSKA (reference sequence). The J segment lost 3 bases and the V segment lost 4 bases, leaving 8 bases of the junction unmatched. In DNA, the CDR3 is TGCAGTGCTACAACTAGCGGAGGAGGCTACGAGCAGTACTTC. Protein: CSATTSGGGYEQYF.

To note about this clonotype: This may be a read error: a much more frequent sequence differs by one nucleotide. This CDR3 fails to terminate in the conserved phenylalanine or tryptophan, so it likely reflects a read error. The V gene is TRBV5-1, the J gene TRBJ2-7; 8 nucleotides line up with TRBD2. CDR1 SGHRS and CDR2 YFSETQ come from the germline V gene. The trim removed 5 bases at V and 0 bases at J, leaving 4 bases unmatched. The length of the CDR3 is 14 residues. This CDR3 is CASRTAGASYEQYL. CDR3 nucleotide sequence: TGCGCCAGCAGAACAGCGGGGGCCTCCTACGAGCAGTACCTC.

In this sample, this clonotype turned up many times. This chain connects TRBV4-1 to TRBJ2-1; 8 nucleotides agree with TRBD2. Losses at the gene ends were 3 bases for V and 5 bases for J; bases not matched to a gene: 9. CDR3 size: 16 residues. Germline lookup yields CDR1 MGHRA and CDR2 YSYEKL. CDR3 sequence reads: CASSHPAGGLNNEQFF. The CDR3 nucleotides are TGCGCCAGCAGCCATCCGGCGGGAGGCCTCAACAATGAGCAGTTCTTC.

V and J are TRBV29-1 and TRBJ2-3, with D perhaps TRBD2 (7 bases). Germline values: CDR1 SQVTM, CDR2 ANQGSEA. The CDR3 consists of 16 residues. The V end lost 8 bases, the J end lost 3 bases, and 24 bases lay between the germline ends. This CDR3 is CSLGGGSGPYTDTQYF. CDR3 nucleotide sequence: TGCAGCTTAGGGGGTGGTAGCGGGCCATATACAGATACGCAGTATTTT.

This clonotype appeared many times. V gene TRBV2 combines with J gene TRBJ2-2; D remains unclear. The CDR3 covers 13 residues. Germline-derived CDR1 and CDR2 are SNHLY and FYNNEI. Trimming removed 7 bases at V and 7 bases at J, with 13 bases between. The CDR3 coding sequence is TGTGCCAGCAAGGAAAGGGTCGGCGGGGAGCTGTTTTTT. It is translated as CASKERVGGELFF.